These 23 T cell receptor beta chains originate from one sample sequenced in a study of blood T cell repertoires in COVID-19. The method was immunoSEQ multiplex PCR; TCRdb's version includes in-frame clones alone and lacks a portion of them. In the table there are around 230,000 clones, 81% of which are singletons. The sample comprised peripheral blood. Source of these receptors: a woman aged 80 or older with acute or convalescent COVID-19.

This chain connects TRBV4-1 to TRBJ1-1; D ambiguous. This CDR3 has 15 residues. V lost 2 bases, J lost 1 base, and 11 bases lay in between. The germline V gene has CDR1 MGHRA and CDR2 YSYEKL. The CDR3 here is CASSQTRVGNTEAFF. The CDR3 bases are TGCGCCAGCAGCCAAACGAGGGTTGGGAACACTGAAGCTTTCTTT.

This clone was observed once. This chain uses TRBV2 with TRBJ2-1; D may be TRBD2 (6 bases). Germline V lookup: CDR1 SNHLY, CDR2 FYNNEI. The CDR3 consists of 16 residues. V was cut by 7 bases and J by 8 bases, with 24 bases left in between. CDR3 sequence: CASTELAGSYVDEQFF. The CDR3 DNA sequence: TGTGCCAGCACCGAACTTGCGGGATCTTACGTCGATGAGCAGTTCTTC. Full variable domain (rest looked up from reference TRBV2 and TRBJ2-1): EPEVTQTPSHQVTQMGQEVILRCVPISNHLYFYWYRQILGQKVEFLVSFYNNEISEKSEIFDDQFSVERPDGSNFTLKIRSTKLEDSAMYFCASTELAGSYVDEQFFGPGTRLTVL.

The rearrangement links TRBV15 to TRBJ2-1; a possible D gene is TRBD1 (5 bases). This CDR3 region has 14 residues. V was cut by 4 bases and J by 9 bases, with 16 bases left in between. Germline V gene sequence: CDR1 LNHNV, CDR2 YYDKDF (reference sequence). As DNA, the CDR3 is TGTGCCACCAGCACCGGGCAGACAAGGGGTGAGCAGTTCTTC. Its translation: CATSTGQTRGEQFF.

The V gene is TRBV6-5, the J gene TRBJ1-5; 7 nucleotides align to TRBD1. The CDR3 is 14 residues long. Per the germline V gene, CDR1 is MNHEY and CDR2 is SVGAGI. The V segment lost 4 bases and the J segment 4 bases; nucleotides outside the gene matches: 4. The CDR3 DNA follows: TGTGCCAGCAGTTTGAGGGGGCTGAATCAGCCCCAGCATTTT. Translated, it gives CASSLRGLNQPQHF.

Remarks on this clone: The same CDR3 can be traced to other DNA sequences in this sample. The V call is TRBV19, the J call TRBJ2-7; D is possibly TRBD1 (5 bases). This CDR3 region has 13 residues. Trimming removed 1 base from V and 1 base from J, with 5 bases in between. Germline V gene data show CDR1 as LNHDA and CDR2 as SQIVND (reference sequence). DNA for the CDR3: TGTGCCAGTAGTATAGGACAGTCCTACGAGCAGTACTTC. Protein product: CASSIGQSYEQYF.

The chain uses TRBV25-1 and TRBJ1-4; possibly TRBD1 for D (6 bases). Germline V lookup: CDR1 MGHDK, CDR2 SYGVNS. Deletions cut 3 bases from V and 5 bases from J, with 10 bases between. CDR3 size: 14 residues. DNA of the CDR3: TGTGCCAGCAGTGATATTAGGGGGAATGAAAAACTGTTTTTT. It encodes CASSDIRGNEKLFF.

The genes are TRBV5-1 and TRBJ1-5, with D uncertain. Germline V CDR1 and CDR2: SGHRS, YFSETQ. Trimming removed 4 bases at V and 2 bases at J, with 16 bases between. This CDR3 region has 16 residues. The CDR3 region is CASSPEPYGGNQPQHF. The CDR3 DNA is TGCGCCAGCAGCCCCGAGCCATACGGGGGCAATCAGCCCCAGCATTTT.

The chain joins TRBV5-1 to TRBJ1-4, with 7 nucleotides matching TRBD1. Germline trimming cut 1 base from V and 8 bases from J; bases unmatched to any gene: 8. This CDR3 has 15 amino acids. Looked up from germline, CDR1 is SGHRS and CDR2 is YFSETQ. CDR3 nucleotides: TGCGCCAGCAGCTTGCAAGGGGGCGGTCAAGAAAAACTGTTTTTT. This translates into CASSLQGGGQEKLFF.

The chain carries TRBV27 and TRBJ2-3, with D maybe TRBD1 (6 bases). The CDR3 covers 13 residues. Deletions cut 6 bases from V and 2 bases from J, with 9 bases between. Germline CDR1 and CDR2: MNHEY and SMNVEV (reference sequence). In DNA, the CDR3 is TGTGCCAGCAGGGACAGTCACACAGATACGCAGTATTTT. Protein product: CASRDSHTDTQYF.

V gene TRBV3-1 (or the pseudogene TRBV3-2) combines with J gene TRBJ1-5; D is uncertain. The CDR3 is 13 residues long. V lost 0 bases and J lost 7, with 7 bases in between. Per the germline V gene, CDR1 is LGHDT and CDR2 is YNNKEL (reference sequence). The CDR3 DNA is TGTGCCAGCAGCCAAGATTTGCAGCAGCCCCAGCATTTT. This translates into CASSQDLQQPQHF.

This chain joins TRBV4-2 and TRBJ1-4; D is perhaps TRBD1 (6 bases). Trimming cost V 1 base and J 8 bases, with 17 bases left between them. In germline, CDR1 is LGHNA, CDR2 YNFKEQ. The CDR3 spans 16 residues. CDR3 sequence: CASSQVEDGGQEKLFF. The CDR3 nucleotides read TGTGCCAGCAGCCAAGTGGAGGACGGGGGGCAAGAAAAACTGTTTTTT.

The rearrangement uses TRBV30 and TRBJ2-6; possible D gene TRBD1, 5 bases. Germline values: CDR1 GTSNPN, CDR2 SVGIG (reference sequence). The ends were cut back, 7 bases at V and 1 base at J, with 8 bases in the middle. This CDR3 has 13 residues. CDR3 sequence: CASPGSGANVLTF. In DNA form, the CDR3 reads TGTGCCTCTCCAGGGTCTGGGGCCAACGTCCTGACTTTC.

This clone was found a few times. This sequence joins TRBV19 and TRBJ2-3, with TRBD2 matching 9 bases. V lost 3 bases to trimming and J lost 2 bases; unmatched junction nucleotides: 6. This CDR3 comprises 16 residues. The germline CDR1 and CDR2 sequences are LNHDA and SQIVND (reference sequence). This chain's CDR3 is CASSIYSGGNTDTQYF. The CDR3 coding sequence is TGTGCCAGTAGTATCTATAGCGGGGGCAACACAGATACGCAGTATTTT.

The V and J genes are TRBV11-2 and TRBJ2-1; no clear D. The CDR3 totals 16 residues. With 0 bases removed from V and 2 bases from J, the gap between germline ends came to 11 bases. Per germline, CDR1 SGHAT and CDR2 FQNNGV. CDR3 residues: CASSLEPLTAYNEQFF. The CDR3 bases are TGTGCCAGCAGCTTAGAACCCCTAACAGCCTACAATGAGCAGTTCTTC.

The chain links TRBV28 to TRBJ2-6, with TRBD1 matching over 10 bases. CDR3 length: 16 amino acids. Germline values: CDR1 MDHEN, CDR2 SYDVKM. With 2 bases clipped from V and 2 bases from J, the junction kept 0 bases outside the gene matches. The CDR3 sequence is CASSLDRGPGANVLTF. Written as DNA, the CDR3 is TGTGCCAGCAGTTTAGACAGGGGGCCTGGGGCCAACGTCCTGACTTTC. The whole variable domain, filled in from reference TRBV28 and TRBJ2-6, reads DVKVTQSSRYLVKRTGEKVFLECVQDMDHENMFWYRQDPGLGLRLIYFSYDVKMKEKGDIPEGYSVSREKKERFSLILESASTNQTSMYLCASSLDRGPGANVLTFGAGSRLTVL.

This chain links TRBV10-3 with TRBJ1-1; 10 nucleotides agree with TRBD1. CDR3 length: 12 residues. The J segment lost 5 bases and the V segment lost 9 bases, leaving 3 bases of the junction unmatched. Germline loops: CDR1 ENHRY, CDR2 SYGVKD. The CDR3 reads CAIGQGGTEAFF. CDR3 coding DNA: TGTGCCATTGGACAGGGGGGGACTGAAGCTTTCTTT.

The chain employs TRBV6-1 and TRBJ1-5; 9 positions agree with TRBD1. The CDR3 length is 18 residues. V gave up 4 bases and J gave up 4 bases; unmatched junction bases: 14. Germline V lookup: CDR1 MNHNS, CDR2 SASEGT. CDR3 amino acids: CASSAYKTQGATNQPQHF. Written as DNA, the CDR3 is TGTGCCAGCAGTGCATACAAGACACAGGGGGCTACAAATCAGCCCCAGCATTTT.

V and J are TRBV6-5 and TRBJ2-7; D may be TRBD1 (6 bases). The CDR3 runs to 15 residues. Per germline, CDR1 MNHEY and CDR2 SVGAGI. The V and J ends lost 6 bases and 1 base respectively, with 16 bases between them. In nucleotides, the CDR3 is TGTGCCAGCAGAAAACAGGGTATAACTTCCTACGAGCAGTACTTC. Amino acids: CASRKQGITSYEQYF.

The V call is TRBV3-1 (or the pseudogene TRBV3-2), the J call TRBJ1-6; perhaps TRBD1 as D (5 bases). The V and J ends lost 8 bases and 10 bases respectively, with 12 bases between them. The CDR3 spans 12 residues. Germline V lookup: CDR1 LGHDT, CDR2 YNNKEL (reference sequence). For the CDR3, the DNA is TGTGCCAGCGGGGGAGGCAAATCACCCCTCCACTTT. The encoded protein is CASGGGKSPLHF.

The chain joins TRBV7-9 to TRBJ1-5, with 7 bases lining up with TRBD1. Germline V lookup: CDR1 SEHNR, CDR2 FQNEAQ (reference sequence). V lost 5 bases and J lost 3; bases outside the gene matches: 7. The CDR3 length is 15 residues. The CDR3 sequence: CASSLTGAFNQPQHF. Here the CDR3 DNA reads TGTGCCAGCAGCCTTACAGGGGCCTTCAATCAGCCCCAGCATTTT.

The rearrangement links TRBV6-5 to TRBJ2-7; the D gene is possibly TRBD2 (6 bases). CDR1 and CDR2 from the germline V gene are MNHEY and SVGAGI. The CDR3 covers 16 residues. Trimming left V 0 bases short and J 0 bases short, with 12 bases between. DNA for the CDR3: TGTGCCAGCAGTTACTCGAGGAGGGTATACTCCTACGAGCAGTACTTC. This codes for CASSYSRRVYSYEQYF.

The chain carries TRBV3-1 (or the pseudogene TRBV3-2) and TRBJ1-1, with D perhaps TRBD1 (5 bases). Trimming pared 0 bases from V and 5 bases from J, leaving 7 bases between. Germline CDR1 and CDR2: LGHDT and YNNKEL (reference sequence). The CDR3 covers 13 residues. The CDR3 sequence is CASSQEGRTEAFF. CDR3 sequence (DNA): TGTGCCAGCAGCCAAGAGGGGCGAACTGAAGCTTTCTTT.

The chain is built from TRBV28 and TRBJ1-4; no clear D. CDR1 and CDR2 (germline): MDHEN, SYDVKM. This CDR3 has 14 residues. V was shortened by 7 bases and J by 6 bases, with 15 bases between the two germline ends. Written as DNA, the CDR3 is TGTGCCAGCAAAGCCTCGAGGGTGGATGAAAAACTGTTTTTT. This sequence encodes CASKASRVDEKLFF.